This T cell receptor (beta chain) was observed in a study of CD4+ T cells in melanoma. Whole-study results and caveats: CD8+ T cell, macrophage and B cell function reportedly correlated with neoantigen-specific CD4+ T cells. Diverse differentiation states were reported for melanoma neoantigen-specific CD4+ T cells.

In the case of this clone: The target antigen is unknown.

Germline V gene data show CDR1 as SNHLY and CDR2 as FYNNEI. The V end was cut by 4 bases, the J end by 10 bases, with 20 bases between. The CDR3 is 16 amino acids. The table came from immunoSEQ multiplex PCR; TCRdb's copy has only in-frame clones and leaves some out. The table has 15,000 to 20,000 clones, about 84% seen once; the top ten hold around 5%. This sequence originates from a human donor with melanoma. Sequencing input: cells from a culture (not recorded whether cultured in vitro). This chain connects TRBV2 to TRBJ1-6; a weak D match, TRBD1 (5 bases). The CDR3 here is CASSVSSGSVSSPLHF. CDR3 nucleotide sequence: TGTGCCAGCAGTGTTTCATCAGGGTCAGTAAGCTCACCCCTCCACTTT.